The 27 T cell receptor beta chains below all came from one sample that was sequenced in a study of beta chain features in type 1 diabetes. All of the isolated RNA was reverse transcribed, so expressed TCRB transcripts were sequenced. Here immunoSEQ multiplex PCR was the method, and the copy in TCRdb shows in-frame clones only, minus some. The table lists hundreds of thousands of clones, over 10% of them singletons. Findings and caveats of the study: Shortening of TCRB CDR3s, moderate but significant, appeared in all four CD4+ subsets of Type 1 diabetes patients.

These receptors are not linked to any known antigen. The sample comprised naive CD4+ T cells from blood. The receptors stem from a man aged 18-30 years with type 1 diabetes.

The V gene is TRBV29-1, the J gene TRBJ2-1; D not resolved. Between the trimmed V and J ends, which lost 5 bases and 8 bases, there was a span of 13 bases. The CDR3 totals 12 residues. Germline V gives CDR1 SQVTM, CDR2 ANQGSEA. The CDR3 sequence: CSVRMARDEQFF. The CDR3 DNA reads TGCAGCGTTAGGATGGCCCGGGATGAGCAGTTCTTC.

The rearrangement joins TRBV30 to TRBJ1-1; 7 bases match TRBD1. The CDR3 sequence is 12 residues long. Germline lookup yields CDR1 GTSNPN and CDR2 SVGIG (reference sequence). Trimming at V came to 2 bases and at J to 7 bases, leaving 4 bases not matched to a gene. CDR3 region: CAWSKGAREAFF. In DNA, the CDR3 is TGTGCCTGGAGTAAGGGGGCCCGTGAAGCTTTCTTT.

The V gene is TRBV9, the J gene TRBJ2-1, with D unresolved. CDR3 length: 13 amino acids. Germline assignment: CDR1 SGDLS and CDR2 YYNGEE. V dropped 0 bases and J dropped 3 bases, with 4 bases sitting between them. CDR3 coding DNA: TGTGCCAGCAGCGTAGCCCACTACAATGAGCAGTTCTTC. Its translation: CASSVAHYNEQFF.

This clone has just a few counts. This rearrangement joins TRBV6-5 to TRBJ2-7; perhaps TRBD1 as D (5 bases). Trimming removed 0 bases at V and 2 bases at J, with 14 bases between. Per the germline V gene, CDR1 is MNHEY and CDR2 is SVGAGI. The CDR3 sequence is 16 residues long. CDR3 nucleotides: TGTGCCAGCAGTTACTCGCCGTATGAGACAGCCTACGAGCAGTACTTC. This encodes CASSYSPYETAYEQYF.

This clone occurred a few times. The rearrangement joins TRBV5-1 to TRBJ2-3; D may match TRBD1 or TRBD2 (6 bases each). CDR1 and CDR2 from the germline V gene are SGHRS and YFSETQ. The CDR3 consists of 16 residues. V shed 5 bases and J shed 4 bases, with 20 bases lying between them. The CDR3 sequence is CASRGGIRTAADTQYF. The CDR3 coding sequence is TGCGCCAGCAGAGGGGGGATACGTACCGCGGCAGATACGCAGTATTTT.

The chain has TRBV18 and TRBJ1-2; 8 positions agree with TRBD1. The CDR3 covers 14 residues. Germline V gene data show CDR1 as KGHSH and CDR2 as LQKENI. The J segment lost 6 bases and the V segment lost 5 bases, leaving 8 bases of the junction unmatched. CDR3 sequence: CASSEMTGADGYTF. The CDR3 DNA follows: TGTGCCAGCTCAGAGATGACAGGGGCAGATGGCTACACCTTC.

The J gene is TRBJ1-1, the V gene TRBV18, with D perhaps matching TRBD1 (5 bases). The CDR3 covers 14 residues. CDR1 and CDR2 from the germline V gene are KGHSH and LQKENI. Trimming took 6 bases from V and 1 from J, leaving 12 bases between them. The DNA for the CDR3 is TGTGCCAGCTCGCCGGCAGGGACGAACACTGAAGCTTTCTTT. Translated: CASSPAGTNTEAFF.

The chain employs TRBV30 and TRBJ1-1; 10 nucleotides agree with TRBD1. Unmatched junction bases numbered 5, after V lost 2 bases and J lost 5 bases. CDR3 length equals 14 residues. The germline V gene has CDR1 GTSNPN and CDR2 SVGIG (reference sequence). The CDR3, as DNA: TGTGCCTGGAGTTTTGACAGGGGGCTAACTGAAGCTTTCTTT. Protein sequence: CAWSFDRGLTEAFF.

This clone has just a few counts. This chain links TRBV30 with TRBJ1-6; perhaps TRBD1 as D (5 bases). The length of the CDR3 is 16 residues. V dropped 6 bases and J dropped 7 bases, with 22 bases sitting between them. Germline-derived CDR1 and CDR2 are GTSNPN and SVGIG (reference sequence). CDR3 in DNA: TGTGCCTGTCCCCGTGGGTGGGGCGGACGGAATTCACCCCTCCACTTT. Protein product: CACPRGWGGRNSPLHF.

This clone was counted between two and nine times. The genes are TRBV9 and TRBJ1-5; the D is unclear. There are 16 residues in the CDR3. With 4 bases removed from V and 1 base from J, the gap between germline ends came to 15 bases. Per the germline V gene, CDR1 is SGDLS and CDR2 is YYNGEE. DNA of the CDR3: TGTGCCAGCAGCCCCCGGGAGGGAGGAAGCAATCAGCCCCAGCATTTT. Translated: CASSPREGGSNQPQHF.

The chain couples TRBV27 to TRBJ1-6; no clear D. CDR3 length: 13 residues. The germline V gene has CDR1 MNHEY and CDR2 SMNVEV (reference sequence). Trimming removed 4 bases from V and 9 bases from J, with 10 bases in between. The CDR3 DNA is TGTGCCAGCAGTTCCCCCGTGGGTTCACCCCTCCACTTT. This gives the protein CASSSPVGSPLHF.

This chain's CDR3 is CATGTGGYEQYF. CDR3 DNA: TGTGCCACAGGTACAGGGGGCTACGAGCAGTACTTC. The rearrangement joins TRBV6-5 to TRBJ2-7; TRBD1 matches at 8 bases. CDR3 length: 12 amino acids. Germline V gives CDR1 MNHEY, CDR2 SVGAGI. V dropped 10 bases and J dropped 3; count of bases not matched to a gene: 5.

This clone has more than one count but fewer than ten. This rearrangement joins TRBV27 to TRBJ2-3; 12 nucleotides align to TRBD2. V dropped 3 bases and J dropped 6; count of bases not matched to a gene: 4. This CDR3 is built from 15 residues. Per the germline V gene, CDR1 is MNHEY and CDR2 is SMNVEV (reference sequence). CDR3 nucleotide sequence: TGTGCCAGCAGTTTTCGGACTAGCGGGGCCGATACGCAGTATTTT. Translation: CASSFRTSGADTQYF.

The chain is built from TRBV5-1 and TRBJ1-2; perhaps TRBD1 as D (5 bases). The CDR3 spans 14 residues. Trimming pared 4 bases from V and 6 bases from J, leaving 16 bases between. The germline CDR1 and CDR2 sequences are SGHRS and YFSETQ. This chain's CDR3 is CASSVGPGNDGYTF. For the CDR3, the DNA is TGCGCCAGCAGCGTAGGACCAGGGAACGATGGCTACACCTTC.

The chain employs TRBV2 and TRBJ1-4; D is possibly TRBD1 (6 bases). V was clipped by 0 bases and J by 8 bases, with 13 bases between them. Germline values: CDR1 SNHLY, CDR2 FYNNEI. CDR3 length equals 15 residues. This CDR3 reads CASSEARQGLEKLFF. The CDR3 nucleotides are TGTGCCAGCAGTGAAGCCCGGCAGGGGCTCGAAAAACTGTTTTTT.

This clone was seen more than once but under ten times. This sequence joins TRBV28 and TRBJ2-3; 10 bases line up with TRBD2. The CDR3 extends over 17 amino acids. CDR1 is MDHEN, CDR2 SYDVKM, per germline. The ends lost 6 bases at V and 5 bases at J; junction bases unmatched: 14. Here the CDR3 reads CASSPHLAGEPKDTQYF. The CDR3 nucleotides are TGTGCCAGCAGCCCCCATCTAGCGGGGGAGCCGAAAGATACGCAGTATTTT. The entire variable domain, with the rest obtained from reference TRBV28 and TRBJ2-3, is as follows: DVKVTQSSRYLVKRTGEKVFLECVQDMDHENMFWYRQDPGLGLRLIYFSYDVKMKEKGDIPEGYSVSREKKERFSLILESASTNQTSMYLCASSPHLAGEPKDTQYFGPGTRLTVL.

V and J are TRBV29-1 and TRBJ2-4; D perhaps matches TRBD2 (5 bases). Trimming shortened V by 7 bases and J by 0 bases, and 13 bases separated the two germline ends. Germline V gene data show CDR1 as SQVTM and CDR2 as ANQGSEA. This CDR3 spans 14 amino acids. This CDR3 reads CSAQGRLAKNIQYF. The CDR3 DNA follows: TGCAGCGCTCAAGGGAGACTAGCCAAAAACATTCAGTACTTC.

The CDR3, as DNA: TGCGCCAGCAGCCAACTCGTGGGCCCCAGGGGAGAGACCCAGTACTTC. Translated: CASSQLVGPRGETQYF. The J gene is TRBJ2-5, the V gene TRBV4-1; D is perhaps TRBD1 (6 bases). The CDR3 consists of 16 residues. The ends were cut back, 2 bases at V and 4 bases at J, with 17 bases in the middle. Germline CDR1 and CDR2: MGHRA and YSYEKL.

This clone was seen a few times. The chain uses TRBV4-1 and TRBJ2-3; 7 bases are shared with TRBD2. Trimming took 2 bases from V and 0 from J; bases not matched to a gene: 8. This CDR3 contains 17 residues. CDR1 is MGHRA and CDR2 is YSYEKL in the germline V gene. The CDR3 DNA reads TGCGCCAGCAGCCAACGGACGCTAGCGGTGAGCACAGATACGCAGTATTTT. This sequence encodes CASSQRTLAVSTDTQYF.

The CDR3 DNA reads as TGCAGTACGGACAGGGAAGAAAAACTGTTTTTT. It translates to CSTDREEKLFF. The gene calls are TRBV20-1 and TRBJ1-4; TRBD1 matches at 8 bases. V gave up 8 bases and J gave up 8 bases; unmatched junction bases: 4. Germline CDR1 reads DFQATT; CDR2 reads SNEGSKA (reference sequence). The CDR3 covers 11 residues.

This clone occurred a few times. The chain employs TRBV25-1 and TRBJ1-4, with D possibly being TRBD1 (5 bases). Germline CDR1 and CDR2: MGHDK and SYGVNS. This CDR3 contains 15 residues. Trimming shortened V by 2 bases and J by 5 bases, and 12 bases separated the two germline ends. The DNA of the CDR3 is TGTGCCAGCAGTGAAGACGGGACCTACAATGAAAAACTGTTTTTT. The encoded protein is CASSEDGTYNEKLFF. The full variable domain, with the rest looked up from reference TRBV25-1 and TRBJ1-4, is EADIYQTPRYLVIGTGKKITLECSQTMGHDKMYWYQQDPGMELHLIHYSYGVNSTEKGDLSSESTVSRIRTEHFPLTLESARPSHTSQYLCASSEDGTYNEKLFFGSGTQLSVL.

This clone has just a few counts. The chain uses TRBV6-4 and TRBJ1-5; tentatively, D is TRBD1 (5 bases). CDR1 and CDR2 from the germline V gene are MRHNA and SNTAGT. V gave up 5 bases and J gave up 5 bases, with 16 bases separating them. This CDR3 has 15 residues. DNA for the CDR3: TGTGCCAGCAGTCGTACCGGGACCGACGATCAGCCCCAGCATTTT. Translating it yields CASSRTGTDDQPQHF.

This sequence joins TRBV1 and TRBJ1-1. TRBV1 is deemed a pseudogene. This CDR3 contains 13 residues. The DNA of the CDR3 is TGCACCAGCAGCCTCTCGAAGAACACTGAAGCTTTCTTT. Translating it yields CTSSLSKNTEAFF.

The gene calls are TRBV13 and TRBJ2-1; 10 nucleotides agree with TRBD2. Germline V gene data show CDR1 as PRHDT and CDR2 as FYEKMQ (reference sequence). The CDR3 has 18 amino acids. Trimming removed 7 bases from V and 6 bases from J; junction bases left unmatched: 18. The CDR3 loop is CASTQERGGRSLGNEQFF. In DNA form, the CDR3 reads TGTGCCAGCACCCAAGAGCGGGGGGGCCGTAGTCTTGGCAATGAGCAGTTCTTC. Drawing the rest from reference TRBV13 and TRBJ2-1, the complete variable domain is AAGVIQSPRHLIKEKRETATLKCYPIPRHDTVYWYQQGPGQDPQFLISFYEKMQSDKGSIPDRFSAQQFSDYHSELNMSSLELGDSALYFCASTQERGGRSLGNEQFFGPGTRLTVL.

The rearrangement links TRBV9 to TRBJ2-1; a weak D match, TRBD2 (6 bases). Germline values: CDR1 SGDLS, CDR2 YYNGEE. V shed 1 base and J shed 10 bases, with 15 bases lying between them. This CDR3 comprises 14 residues. CDR3 sequence: CASSVMGGIVEQFF. The CDR3, as DNA: TGTGCCAGCAGCGTAATGGGGGGAATCGTGGAGCAGTTCTTC.

This clone was counted between two and nine times. The rearrangement links TRBV29-1 to TRBJ1-2; D may be TRBD1 (5 bases). Germline CDR1 and CDR2: SQVTM and ANQGSEA. The V gene lost 3 bases and the J gene lost 7 bases, with 12 bases spanning the gap. CDR3 size: 12 residues. DNA for the CDR3: TGCAGCGTTGAGGTACAGGCCGGTGGCTACACCTTC. As protein: CSVEVQAGGYTF.

The V gene is TRBV19, the J gene TRBJ2-2; TRBD2 matches 12 bases. Germline trimming cut 7 bases from V and 4 bases from J; bases unmatched to any gene: 13. Germline-derived CDR1 and CDR2 are LNHDA and SQIVND (reference sequence). The CDR3 is 18 residues long. For the CDR3, the DNA is TGTGCCAGTACCTTCCCCCCGACTAGCGGGGGCCCCACCGGGGAGCTGTTTTTT. It translates to CASTFPPTSGGPTGELFF.